Sequencing of this T cell receptor beta chain was carried out in a study of T cell changes during pregnancy in multiple sclerosis. Generated by immunoSEQ multiplex PCR, the TCRdb table keeps only in-frame clones and is missing some. The table includes more than 65,000 clones, approximately 90% detected once. The sequence was obtained from a female donor with multiple sclerosis, enrolled in a pregnancy study. The sequences come from peripheral blood, collected in the first trimester of pregnancy.

CDR3 loop: CASSVGLSGNTIYF. As DNA, the CDR3 is TGTGCCAGCAGTGTTGGGCTATCTGGAAACACCATATATTTT. The V and J genes are TRBV2 and TRBJ1-3; no clear D. From germline, CDR1 is SNHLY and CDR2 FYNNEI. The CDR3 sequence is 14 residues long. The germline V and J ends were trimmed by 4 bases and 1 base, with 8 bases remaining between them.